This passage covers 14 T cell receptor beta chains from one sample sequenced in a study of blood T cells in healthy people across ages (dated by TCRdb to between 2014 and 2017). The receptor library was made with 5' RACE. Sequencing was carried out with an Illumina HiSeq 2500. The second PCR ran for roughly 7 to 11 cycles and used a J-beta primer mix along with a sample-barcoded 5' primer. Clones were called with MiXCR by TCRdb after fastp trimmed the public reads at Q25, and only in-frame beta chains were retained. A single entry per CDR3 protein holds the most common genes and DNA from its merged rows. The sample includes roughly 800,000 distinct CDR3 sequences, with 55% to 75% observed a single time. Jointly, the top ten make up approximately 23% of the sample. Material: blood. The source of these receptors is a man aged 25 to 40 in good health.

This clonotype was seen only once. The chain couples TRBV11-2 to TRBJ1-2; D is unresolved. The germline V gene has CDR1 SGHAT and CDR2 FQNNGV. V lost 0 bases to trimming and J lost 3 bases, with 14 bases between them. The CDR3 spans 16 residues. The CDR3 sequence: CASSLDLAVDDYGYTF. In DNA form, the CDR3 reads TGTGCCAGCAGCTTAGATCTCGCAGTGGATGACTATGGCTACACCTTC.

This chain joins TRBV5-1 and TRBJ2-5, with D perhaps matching TRBD2 (7 bases). The V gene's germline CDR1 is SGHRS and CDR2 YFSETQ. The V and J ends lost 0 bases and 0 bases respectively, with 12 bases between them. CDR3 length equals 16 residues. Written as DNA, the CDR3 is TGCGCCAGCAGCTTGGTTGCGGGGGCCCACCAAGAGACCCAGTACTTC. Protein sequence: CASSLVAGAHQETQYF.

This clonotype was recorded a few times. The chain recombines TRBV13 with TRBJ2-7; D is uncertain. Germline V gives CDR1 PRHDT, CDR2 FYEKMQ (reference sequence). The CDR3 is 14 residues long. Deletions cut 0 bases from V and 2 bases from J, with 8 bases between. Written as DNA, the CDR3 is TGTGCCAGCAGCTTAGGACTTACGACCTACGAGCAGTACTTC. As protein: CASSLGLTTYEQYF.

This sequence joins TRBV25-1 and TRBJ2-5; D remains ambiguous. CDR1 MGHDK and CDR2 SYGVNS come from the germline V gene. V was cut by 4 bases and J by 4 bases, with 13 bases left in between. The CDR3 runs to 14 residues. The CDR3 sequence is CASSAPAKGETQYF. DNA for the CDR3: TGTGCCAGCAGTGCTCCGGCTAAGGGAGAGACCCAGTACTTC.

This clonotype has just a few counts. This chain links TRBV20-1 with TRBJ2-7; 8 positions match TRBD2. CDR1 is DFQATT and CDR2 is SNEGSKA in the germline V gene (reference sequence). Trimming cost V 0 bases and J 7 bases; bases outside gene matches: 11. This CDR3 region has 15 residues. The CDR3 loop reads CSAREVTSGNKEQYF. The DNA for the CDR3 is TGCAGTGCTAGAGAGGTCACTAGCGGAAATAAGGAGCAGTACTTC.

This clonotype was counted between two and nine times. The CDR3 DNA reads TGTGCCAGCAGTTACTCGACGGTTCGGGGAGCCGAGCAGTACTTC. It translates to CASSYSTVRGAEQYF. The V and J genes are TRBV6-6 and TRBJ2-7, with D perhaps TRBD2 (5 bases). Looked up from germline, CDR1 is MNHNY and CDR2 is SVGAGI (reference sequence). Trimming removed 0 bases at V and 6 bases at J, with 15 bases between. The length of the CDR3 is 15 residues.

V usage is TRBV9 and J usage is TRBJ2-3; D call uncertain. The CDR3 sequence is 13 residues long. Germline V gene data show CDR1 as SGDLS and CDR2 as YYNGEE. Trimming cost V 4 bases and J 2 bases, with 8 bases left between them. The CDR3, as DNA: TGTGCCAGCAGCACAGAGGTCACAGATACGCAGTATTTT. This gives the protein CASSTEVTDTQYF.

The rearrangement joins TRBV30 to TRBJ2-7, with 9 bases aligning to TRBD1. The CDR3 is 14 amino acids. Unmatched junction bases numbered 7, after V lost 2 bases and J lost 5 bases. Per the germline V gene, CDR1 is GTSNPN and CDR2 is SVGIG (reference sequence). The CDR3 here is CAWSSGQGTDEQYF. The DNA of the CDR3 is TGTGCCTGGAGTTCCGGACAGGGGACTGACGAGCAGTACTTC. The whole variable domain, remainder taken from reference TRBV30 and TRBJ2-7, is SQTIHQWPATLVQPVGSPLSLECTVEGTSNPNLYWYRQAAGRGLQLLFYSVGIGQISSEVPQNLSASRPQDRQFILSSKKLLLSDSGFYLCAWSSGQGTDEQYFGPGTRLTVT.

This clonotype was seen a handful of times. CDR3 DNA: TGTGCCACCAGCAGCCCGACTAGGGGCCACAATGAGCAGTTCTTC. Translation gives CATSSPTRGHNEQFF. The V call is TRBV15, the J call TRBJ2-1; D may be TRBD2 (6 bases). The CDR3 sequence is 15 residues long. Deletions cut 3 bases from V and 5 bases from J, with 14 bases between. The V gene's germline CDR1 is LNHNV and CDR2 YYDKDF (reference sequence).

To note about this clonotype: The junction does not match germline at one end; this may be a read error. V and J are TRBV7-2 and TRBJ2-7; D remains unclear. This CDR3 comprises 14 residues. Germline CDR1 reads SGHTA; CDR2 reads FQGNSA. The CDR3 protein is CVSSLAVYSYEQYF. The CDR3 nucleotides read TGTGTCAGCAGCTTAGCAGTCTATTCCTACGAGCAGTACTTC.

The rearrangement links TRBV25-1 to TRBJ2-5; the D call may be TRBD1 or TRBD2 (5 bases each). Germline V lookup: CDR1 MGHDK, CDR2 SYGVNS. The CDR3 runs 17 residues. V gave up 5 bases and J gave up 4 bases, with 23 bases separating them. The CDR3 coding sequence is TGTGCCAGCAGTCGAAACGGGGCCGGCAGGGTCGTAGAGACCCAGTACTTC. Protein sequence: CASSRNGAGRVVETQYF.

About this clonotype itself: Sequence at one end of the junction differs from germline and may be a read error. The chain uses TRBV7-9 and TRBJ2-3; D is uncertain. The CDR3 is 13 residues long. The V gene's germline CDR1 is SEHNR and CDR2 FQNEAQ (reference sequence). CDR3 in amino acids: CASSSSTPDTQYF. Here the CDR3 DNA reads TGTGCCAGTAGCTCTTCAACCCCAGATACGCAGTATTTT.

The chain has TRBV20-1 and TRBJ2-5, with 8 bases identical to TRBD2. The J call is uncertain, as TRBJ2-7 better fits the DNA end. The CDR3 is made up of 14 amino acids. The germline V gene encodes CDR1 DFQATT and CDR2 SNEGSKA (reference sequence). CDR3 in DNA: TGCAGTGCCTCAAGGCGGGAGGCTATCTACGAGCAGTACTTC. It specifies CSASRREAIYEQYF.

This chain connects TRBV11-2 to TRBJ2-1, with a tentative D call TRBD2 (7 bases). The V and J ends lost 1 base and 9 bases respectively, with 10 bases between them. The CDR3 runs to 13 residues. Germline CDR1 is SGHAT and CDR2 is FQNNGV. The CDR3 DNA reads TGTGCCAGCAGCTTAGCCGGGGGGCTTGAGCAGTTCTTC. Encoded protein: CASSLAGGLEQFF. Looking up the rest from reference TRBV11-2 and TRBJ2-1 gives the full variable domain: EAGVAQSPRYKIIEKRQSVAFWCNPISGHATLYWYQQILGQGPKLLIQFQNNGVVDDSQLPKDRFSAERLKGVDSTLKIQPAKLEDSAVYLCASSLAGGLEQFFGPGTRLTVL.